This TCR beta chain derives from a study of breast tumors, draining lymph nodes, adjacent tissues. TCRdb reanalysed the multiplex PCR reads using MiXCR and keeps one entry per CDR3 protein. The table lists approximately 150,000 distinct CDR3 sequences, roughly a third of them singletons. Note on this clonotype: Antigen specificity is unknown.

Breast cancer patients provided tissue from their axillary draining lymph nodes. Study-level findings and limits: Compared with lymph nodes, tumors were less diverse; compared with nontumor tissue, more. Compared with basal-like, luminal-like tumors shared significantly more repertoire with nontumor tissue.

The source material was axillary lymph node tissue. The TCR was taken from a female donor with breast cancer. Some clones in this sample may be carry-over from other donors' samples.

The chain's CDR3 is CASSGGQETQYF. In DNA form, the CDR3 reads TGCGCCAGCAGTGGCGGGCAAGAGACCCAGTACTTC. J is TRBJ2-5 and V is TRBV5-1; possible D gene TRBD2, 5 bases. The CDR3 has 12 amino acids. CDR1 is SGHRS, CDR2 YFSETQ, per germline. Trimming cost V 5 bases and J 2 bases, with 7 bases left between them.